This paragraph covers one T cell receptor beta chain sequence. As yet, its antigen is unknown. Of the isolated RNA, all was reverse transcribed, and so the sequenced material was expressed TCRB transcripts. The repertoire was sequenced with immunoSEQ multiplex PCR; TCRdb's copy has only in-frame clones and lacks some. The sample holds approximately 43,000 clones, 66% seen once. This entry belongs to a study of beta chain features in type 1 diabetes. General study results and limits: Shorter TCRB CDR3s, moderately but significantly so, were found in Type 1 diabetes patients in all four CD4+ subsets. PCR could preferentially amplify shorter templates, alike in patients and controls.

With 4 bases clipped from V and 1 base from J, the junction kept 2 bases outside the gene matches. In germline, CDR1 is SGHTA, CDR2 FQGNSA. The length of the CDR3 is 14 residues. This clonotype originated in a man aged 25-45 years with type 1 diabetes. Some clones in this sample may be carry-over from other donors' samples. The V gene is TRBV7-2, the J gene TRBJ2-5; 8 nucleotides match TRBD1. The sequenced sample was Tregs from blood. CDR3 amino acids: CASSSQGGQETQYF. CDR3 bases: TGTGCCAGCAGCTCACAGGGGGGCCAAGAGACCCAGTACTTC.